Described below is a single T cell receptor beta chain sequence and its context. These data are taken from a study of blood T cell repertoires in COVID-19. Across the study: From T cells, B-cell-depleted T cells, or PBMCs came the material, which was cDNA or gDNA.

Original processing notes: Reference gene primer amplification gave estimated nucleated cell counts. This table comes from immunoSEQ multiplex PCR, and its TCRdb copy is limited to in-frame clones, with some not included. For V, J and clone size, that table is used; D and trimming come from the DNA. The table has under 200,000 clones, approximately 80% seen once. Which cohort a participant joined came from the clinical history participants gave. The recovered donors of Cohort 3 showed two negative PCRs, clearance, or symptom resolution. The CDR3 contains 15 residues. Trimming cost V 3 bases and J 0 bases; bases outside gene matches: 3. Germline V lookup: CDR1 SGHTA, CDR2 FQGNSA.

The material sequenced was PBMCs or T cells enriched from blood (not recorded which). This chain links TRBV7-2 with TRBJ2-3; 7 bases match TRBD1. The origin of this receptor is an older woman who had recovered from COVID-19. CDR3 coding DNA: TGTGCCAGCAGCTTTACGGGACAGAGCACAGATACGCAGTATTTT. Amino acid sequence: CASSFTGQSTDTQYF.